This TCR beta chain stems from a study of identical twins. Donors uniformly comprised healthy Caucasians. CDR3 length: 11 residues. The germline gives CDR1 DFQATT, CDR2 SNEGSKA (reference sequence). V lost 0 bases and J lost 7, with 6 bases in between. This clonotype was seen only a few times. Its antigen is unknown. Study results and limitations: Modeled out-of-frame TCR alpha sharing in monozygotic twins fell below observed levels. Insertion counts were lower in abundant cord blood beta clonotypes, a trend that memory repertoires did not show.

A universal primer site was incorporated via template switching, and the cDNA contained unique molecular identifiers. TCRdb ran MiXCR on the 5' RACE reads and lists one entry per CDR3 protein. The sample shows under 450,000 distinct CDR3 sequences, around a sixth of them seen only once. What was sequenced was naive T cells sorted from blood. The chain carries TRBV20-1 and TRBJ1-1; no definite D call. The TCR sequence derives from a man in his fifties in good health. CDR3 in amino acids: CSARDWHEAFF. CDR3 coding DNA: TGCAGTGCTAGAGATTGGCATGAAGCTTTCTTT.